One sample yielded the 29 T cell receptor beta chains listed below, sequenced in a study of early T cells in non-severe SARS-CoV-2 infection. In TCRdb, the 5' RACE reads were re-called with MiXCR into one record per CDR3 protein. In the table there are roughly 30,000 distinct CDR3 sequences, about 6% of which are singletons. Sequences were derived from whole blood, sampled at baseline. Receptor source: an adult who was a healthcare worker with PCR-confirmed SARS-CoV-2 infection or an uninfected control (not recorded which).

The genes are TRBV30 and TRBJ1-3, with unresolved D. The CDR3 totals 11 residues. Germline V CDR1 and CDR2: GTSNPN, SVGIG (reference sequence). V was pared by 2 bases and J by 16 bases, with 15 bases between. The CDR3 region has the DNA TGTGCCTGGAGTCTTTCGACAAACCAGTATTTT. It encodes CAWSLSTNQYF.

The chain carries TRBV10-3 and TRBJ1-1, with 8 positions matching TRBD1. The V gene end was trimmed by 2 bases and the J gene end by 4 bases; junction bases not matched to a gene: 3. CDR3 length: 14 amino acids. Looked up from germline, CDR1 is ENHRY and CDR2 is SYGVKD. The CDR3 loop reads CAISEQGASTEAFF. The CDR3, as DNA: TGTGCCATCAGTGAGCAGGGGGCGAGCACTGAAGCTTTCTTT.

Ten or more counts support this clonotype. The rearrangement links TRBV5-1 to TRBJ2-3; tentative D call: TRBD1 (5 bases). Germline V gene sequence: CDR1 SGHRS, CDR2 YFSETQ. There are 14 residues in the CDR3. V lost 3 bases and J lost 4, with 12 bases in between. CDR3: CASSWQGYADTQYF. In DNA, the CDR3 is TGCGCCAGCAGCTGGCAGGGCTACGCAGATACGCAGTATTTT.

This clonotype was seen many times. V gene TRBV12-3 or TRBV12-4 combines with J gene TRBJ1-2; the D is unclear. Trimming removed 7 bases at V and 8 bases at J, with 17 bases between. The CDR3 totals 13 residues. CDR3 residues: CASKHRRLGGYTF. DNA of the CDR3: TGTGCCAGCAAACACCGCCGGCTGGGGGGCTACACCTTC.

This chain uses TRBV27 with TRBJ2-2; 8 bases map to TRBD2. Germline values: CDR1 MNHEY, CDR2 SMNVEV (reference sequence). Trimming took 5 bases from V and 3 from J; bases not matched to a gene: 5. This CDR3 spans 15 amino acids. In DNA, the CDR3 is TGTGCCAGCAGTCCTACGGGAGGGTACACCGGGGAGCTGTTTTTT. Translating gives CASSPTGGYTGELFF.

This clonotype was observed many times. The gene calls are TRBV7-6 and TRBJ1-4; TRBD1 aligns across 9 bases. The CDR3 runs 17 residues. Germline V gene sequence: CDR1 SGHVS, CDR2 FNYEAQ. After removal of 5 bases from V and 0 bases from J, the junction contained 7 bases not matched to a gene. CDR3 DNA sequence: TGTGCCAGCAGCCCTGGGACAGGGCAGACAACTAATGAAAAACTGTTTTTT. This translates into CASSPGTGQTTNEKLFF. Looking up the rest from reference TRBV7-6 and TRBJ1-4 gives the full variable domain: GAGVSQSPRYKVTKRGQDVALRCDPISGHVSLYWYRQALGQGPEFLTYFNYEAQQDKSGLPNDRFSAERPEGSISTLTIQRTEQRDSAMYRCASSPGTGQTTNEKLFFGSGTQLSVL.

This clonotype showed up many times. The chain recombines TRBV7-8 with TRBJ2-1; D remains unclear. V gave up 0 bases and J gave up 3 bases, with 6 bases separating them. The CDR3 consists of 14 residues. Germline lookup yields CDR1 SGHVS and CDR2 FQNEAQ. In nucleotides, the CDR3 is TGTGCCAGCAGCTTAGCGGGCTACTACAATGAGCAGTTCTTC. Translation gives CASSLAGYYNEQFF.

This clonotype has at least ten counts. The J gene is TRBJ2-3, the V gene TRBV5-4; D possibly corresponds to TRBD2 (7 bases). V lost 4 bases and J 1 base, leaving 10 bases between the germline ends. Germline CDR1 SGHNT, CDR2 YYREEE (reference sequence). The CDR3 runs to 14 residues. The CDR3 DNA reads as TGTGCCAGCAGCCCGGGGGGCCGCACAGATACGCAGTATTTT. Translating gives CASSPGGRTDTQYF.

Many counts were recorded for this clonotype. The rearrangement links TRBV12-5 to TRBJ2-3; TRBD2 matches at 8 bases. Per the germline V gene, CDR1 is LGHNT and CDR2 is FRNRAP. The CDR3 runs 17 residues. V shed 0 bases and J 0 bases; nucleotides not matched to a gene: 5. The DNA for the CDR3 is TGTGCTAGTGGTTTGGTAGACGGGAGGGTCAGCACAGATACGCAGTATTTT. This gives the protein CASGLVDGRVSTDTQYF.

The rearrangement joins TRBV7-9 to TRBJ2-3; 13 bases are shared with TRBD2. Germline V gene data show CDR1 as SEHNR and CDR2 as FQNEAQ (reference sequence). The CDR3 has 16 residues. Losses at the gene ends were 5 bases for V and 3 bases for J; bases not matched to a gene: 5. CDR3 in amino acids: CASSPGLAGETDTQYF. CDR3 nucleotide sequence: TGTGCCAGCAGCCCCGGACTAGCGGGAGAAACAGATACGCAGTATTTT.

On this clonotype itself: This may stem from a read error, because a much larger clone lies one nucleotide away. This CDR3 reads CANSFRGGRTDTQYF. The CDR3 DNA is TGTGCCAACAGCTTCCGCGGGGGGCGGACAGATACGCAGTATTTT. The J gene is TRBJ2-3, the V gene TRBV7-2, with 8 bases matching TRBD2. Germline V gene data show CDR1 as SGHTA and CDR2 as FQGNSA. This CDR3 region has 15 residues.

There are many counts of this clonotype. This chain uses TRBV12-3 or TRBV12-4 with TRBJ2-1, with unresolved D. Trimming removed 3 bases from V and 9 bases from J, with 12 bases in between. The CDR3 spans 13 residues. The CDR3 DNA follows: TGTGCCAGCAGTTTGCTAGGCGTGGGTGAGCAGTTCTTC. Its translation: CASSLLGVGEQFF.

This clonotype was observed at least ten times. The chain combines TRBV3-1 with TRBJ2-7; D is unclear. Germline V gives CDR1 LGHDT, CDR2 YNNKEL (reference sequence). The CDR3 length is 14 residues. V gave up 3 bases and J gave up 6 bases, with 15 bases separating them. CDR3 sequence (DNA): TGTGCCAGCAGCCAGGACCACCTAGTGGGCGAGCAGTACTTC. It specifies CASSQDHLVGEQYF.

This clonotype was seen repeatedly, ten times or more. V gene TRBV12-3 or TRBV12-4 combines with J gene TRBJ2-2, with 11 bases that match TRBD2. V lost 6 bases to trimming and J lost 2 bases; unmatched junction nucleotides: 2. This CDR3 region has 15 residues. The CDR3 bases are TGTGCCAGCAGACTAGCGGGGGCCAACACCGGGGAGCTGTTTTTT. Translated: CASRLAGANTGELFF.

This clonotype was counted at least ten times. The gene calls are TRBV5-1 and TRBJ2-1; 9 positions match TRBD2. Trimming removed 4 bases from V and 5 bases from J; junction bases left unmatched: 10. The germline CDR1 and CDR2 sequences are SGHRS and YFSETQ. The CDR3 has 16 amino acids. The chain's CDR3 is CASSPLPSGNNNEQFF. For the CDR3, the DNA is TGCGCCAGCAGCCCCCTACCTAGCGGGAACAACAATGAGCAGTTCTTC.

At least ten counts were recorded for this clonotype. The chain recombines TRBV12-3 or TRBV12-4 with TRBJ2-7; no firm D call. Trimming left V 3 bases short and J 1 base short, with 7 bases between. The CDR3 is 13 residues long. CDR3: CASSFPESYEQYF. The CDR3 DNA sequence: TGTGCCAGCAGTTTCCCTGAATCCTACGAGCAGTACTTC.

This clonotype came up many times. The V gene is TRBV18, the J gene TRBJ1-2, with D unresolved. Trimming took off 0 bases at V and 4 bases at J, with 12 bases between the two ends. Germline values: CDR1 KGHSH, CDR2 LQKENI. The CDR3 is 15 amino acids. CDR3 residues: CASSPPSGLGYGYTF. In nucleotides, the CDR3 is TGTGCCAGCTCACCACCTTCAGGATTGGGCTATGGCTACACCTTC.

This clonotype was found many times. The chain uses TRBV6-1 and TRBJ2-7, with D perhaps TRBD2 (6 bases). Germline V gene data show CDR1 as MNHNS and CDR2 as SASEGT. The length of the CDR3 is 13 residues. V dropped 6 bases and J dropped 6 bases, with 15 bases sitting between them. Written as DNA, the CDR3 is TGTGCCAGCAGATTGACTAGTCCTCCCGAGCAGTACTTC. Its translation: CASRLTSPPEQYF.

This clonotype was detected ten times or more. The chain recombines TRBV30 with TRBJ1-1, with D possibly being TRBD1 (5 bases). Germline CDR1 and CDR2: GTSNPN and SVGIG (reference sequence). V lost 1 base, J lost 4 bases, and 10 bases lay in between. The CDR3 consists of 13 residues. In DNA form, the CDR3 reads TGTGCCTGGAGTGAAGGGGACGGCACTGAAGCTTTCTTT. This encodes CAWSEGDGTEAFF.

There are many counts of this clonotype. The chain employs TRBV7-3 and TRBJ2-1; D may be TRBD1 or TRBD2 (6 bases each). The CDR3 runs to 17 residues. CDR1 is SGHTA, CDR2 FQGTGA, per germline. V lost 2 bases and J lost 8, with 22 bases in between. CDR3 region: CASSLGTLVVGGDEQFF. The CDR3 DNA is TGTGCCAGCAGCTTAGGGACCTTAGTCGTCGGGGGCGATGAGCAGTTCTTC.

This clonotype was recorded a few times. V and J are TRBV6-5 and TRBJ2-6; D possibly uses TRBD1 or TRBD2 (5 bases each). Looked up from germline, CDR1 is MNHEY and CDR2 is SVGAGI. Trimming took off 2 bases at V and 0 bases at J, with 8 bases between the two ends. CDR3 length: 16 amino acids. Here the CDR3 DNA reads TGTGCCAGCAGTTACGGGGGTCTCTCTGGGGCCAACGTCCTGACTTTC. Its protein is CASSYGGLSGANVLTF.

This clonotype was seen many times. The chain uses TRBV10-2 and TRBJ1-1; no clear D. This CDR3 contains 11 residues. Trimming cost V 3 bases and J 3 bases, with 2 bases left between them. Per germline, CDR1 WSHSY and CDR2 SAAADI. The CDR3 loop reads CASSEDTEAFF. CDR3 DNA sequence: TGCGCCAGCAGTGAAGACACTGAAGCTTTCTTT.

A remark on this clonotype: A much larger clonotype is one base distant, so this may be a read error. The chain couples TRBV2 to TRBJ2-7; D not resolved. V lost 8 bases and J 4 bases, leaving 18 bases between the germline ends. Germline lookup yields CDR1 SNHLY and CDR2 FYNNEI. The CDR3 runs to 14 residues. CDR3 region: CASAAASPRYEQYF. For the CDR3, the DNA is TGTGCCAGCGCAGCAGCGAGCCCTCGGTACGAGCAGTACTTC.

This clonotype was detected many times. This rearrangement joins TRBV7-8 to TRBJ2-1; tentatively, D is TRBD1 or TRBD2 (5 bases each). This CDR3 has 15 residues. Germline loops: CDR1 SGHVS, CDR2 FQNEAQ. The V end was cut by 7 bases, the J end by 0 bases, with 13 bases between. The CDR3 is CASTGWGSSYNEQFF. The CDR3 bases are TGTGCCAGCACCGGGTGGGGGAGCTCCTACAATGAGCAGTTCTTC.

This clonotype has more than one count but fewer than ten. The chain employs TRBV20-1 and TRBJ2-2; D not resolved. CDR3 length equals 13 residues. V was pared by 0 bases and J by 4 bases, with 6 bases between. The germline V gene has CDR1 DFQATT and CDR2 SNEGSKA (reference sequence). Here the CDR3 reads CSARERSTGELFF. The CDR3 coding sequence is TGCAGTGCTAGAGAACGGAGCACCGGGGAGCTGTTTTTT.

This clonotype was seen repeatedly, ten times or more. V and J are TRBV19 and TRBJ2-1, with TRBD2 as a possible D gene (5 bases). The germline V gene encodes CDR1 LNHDA and CDR2 SQIVND (reference sequence). Trimming stripped 5 bases from V and 8 bases from J, with 22 bases between. The CDR3 extends over 16 amino acids. Here the CDR3 reads CASSSSGSAKPDEQFF. As DNA, the CDR3 is TGTGCCAGTAGTTCCTCGGGGAGCGCCAAGCCGGATGAGCAGTTCTTC.

This clonotype was seen at least ten times. V gene TRBV2 combines with J gene TRBJ2-1; TRBD1 is a possible D gene (5 bases). The CDR3 covers 15 residues. With 8 bases removed from V and 0 bases from J, the gap between germline ends came to 14 bases. Per germline, CDR1 SNHLY and CDR2 FYNNEI. CDR3 in DNA: TGTGCCAGCGTAGGACATGAAAGCTCCTACAATGAGCAGTTCTTC. Translated: CASVGHESSYNEQFF. The whole variable domain, filled in from reference TRBV2 and TRBJ2-1, reads EPEVTQTPSHQVTQMGQEVILRCVPISNHLYFYWYRQILGQKVEFLVSFYNNEISEKSEIFDDQFSVERPDGSNFTLKIRSTKLEDSAMYFCASVGHESSYNEQFFGPGTRLTVL.

This clonotype was detected many times. The V gene is TRBV24-1, the J gene TRBJ2-1, with 9 bases lining up with TRBD2. Per germline, CDR1 KGHDR and CDR2 SFDVKD. The length of the CDR3 is 14 residues. The V segment lost 3 bases and the J segment 10 bases; nucleotides outside the gene matches: 6. The CDR3 reads CATSDAGGPREQFF. The CDR3 bases are TGTGCCACCAGTGATGCGGGAGGGCCTAGGGAGCAGTTCTTC.

Regarding this clonotype: This may stem from a read error, because a much larger clone lies one nucleotide away. J is TRBJ2-3 and V is TRBV27, with 10 bases matching TRBD2. The CDR3 has 16 residues. Per the germline V gene, CDR1 is MNHEY and CDR2 is SMNVEV (reference sequence). DNA of the CDR3: TGTGCCAACAGTCCCGGAGCGGGAGGGACCACAGATACGCAGTATTTT. As protein: CANSPGAGGTTDTQYF.